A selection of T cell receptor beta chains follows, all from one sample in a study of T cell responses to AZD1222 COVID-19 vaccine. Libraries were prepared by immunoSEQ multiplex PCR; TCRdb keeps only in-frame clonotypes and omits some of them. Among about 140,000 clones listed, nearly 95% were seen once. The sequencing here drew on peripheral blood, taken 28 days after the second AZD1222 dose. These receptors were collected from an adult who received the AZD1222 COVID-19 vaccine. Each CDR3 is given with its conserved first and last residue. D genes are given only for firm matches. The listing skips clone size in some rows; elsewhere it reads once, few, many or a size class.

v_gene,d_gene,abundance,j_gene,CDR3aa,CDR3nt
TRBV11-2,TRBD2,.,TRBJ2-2,CASSLTSGRNTGELFF,TGTGCCAGCAGCTTAACTAGCGGGAGAAACACCGGGGAGCTGTTTTTT
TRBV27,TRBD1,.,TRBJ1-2,CASSRSGTGGRVDGYTF,TGTGCCAGCAGTCGATCCGGGACAGGAGGACGAGTGGATGGCTACACCTTC
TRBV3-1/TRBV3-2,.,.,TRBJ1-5,CASSPRGDQPQHF,TGTGCCAGCAGTCCTAGGGGCGATCAGCCCCAGCATTTT
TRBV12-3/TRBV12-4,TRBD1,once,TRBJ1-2,CASTAGGNYGYTF,TGTGCCAGCACGGCAGGGGGTAACTATGGCTACACCTTC
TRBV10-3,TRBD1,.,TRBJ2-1,CASTGGSNEQFF,TGTGCCTCTACAGGGGGTAGCAATGAGCAGTTCTTC
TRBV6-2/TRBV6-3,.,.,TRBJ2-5,CASSYGAGGSGNQETQYF,TGTGCCAGCAGTTACGGGGCCGGAGGTAGCGGCAACCAAGAGACCCAGTACTTC
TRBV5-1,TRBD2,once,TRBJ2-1,CASSRPGTSGRPNNEQFF,TGCGCCAGCAGCCGTCCCGGGACTAGCGGGAGACCCAACAATGAGCAGTTCTTC
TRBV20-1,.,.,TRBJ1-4,CSASGGINEKLFF,TGCAGTGCTAGTGGAGGGATTAATGAAAAACTGTTTTTT
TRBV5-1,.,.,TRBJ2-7,CASSLSTYEQYF,TGCGCCAGCAGCTTGTCCACCTACGAGCAGTACTTC
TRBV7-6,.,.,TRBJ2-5,CASSLGGLLQETQYF,TGTGCCAGCAGCTTGGGAGGCCTACTCCAAGAGACCCAGTACTTC
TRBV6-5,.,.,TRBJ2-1,CATSRGRWEQFF,TGTGCCACCAGCAGAGGACGGTGGGAGCAGTTCTTC
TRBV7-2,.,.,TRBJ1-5,CASSLRAFQPQHF,TGTGCCAGCAGCTTAAGGGCCTTTCAGCCCCAGCATTTT
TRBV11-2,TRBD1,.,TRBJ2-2,CASSLTRQGGMTGELFF,TGTGCCAGCAGCTTAACTAGACAGGGGGGAATGACCGGGGAGCTGTTTTTT
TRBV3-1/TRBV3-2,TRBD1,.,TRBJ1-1,CASSLGTGANTEAFF,TGTGCCAGCAGCCTGGGGACAGGAGCGAACACTGAAGCTTTCTTT
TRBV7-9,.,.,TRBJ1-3,CASSWDSGRASGNTIYF,TGTGCCAGCAGCTGGGACTCCGGACGGGCCTCTGGAAACACCATATATTTT
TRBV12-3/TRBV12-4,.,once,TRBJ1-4,CASGGGEGEKLFF,TGTGCCAGCGGCGGGGGCGAGGGGGAAAAACTGTTTTTT
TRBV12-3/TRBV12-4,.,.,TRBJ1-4,CASSLGQREKLFF,TGTGCCAGCAGTTTAGGGCAGCGAGAAAAACTGTTTTTT
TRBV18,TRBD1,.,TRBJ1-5,CASSQTGGAGQPQHF,TGTGCCAGCTCACAAACAGGGGGCGCGGGACAGCCCCAGCATTTT
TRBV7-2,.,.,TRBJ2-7,CASSPRDPTSSEQYF,TGTGCCAGCAGCCCCCGGGACCCTACCTCTAGTGAGCAGTACTTC
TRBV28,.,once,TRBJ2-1,CASSSSPRLDKKFF,TGTGCCAGCAGTTCATCACCGCGACTAGATAAAAAGTTCTTC
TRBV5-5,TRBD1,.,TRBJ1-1,CASIRQGDTEAFF,TGTGCCAGCATTAGACAGGGAGATACTGAAGCTTTCTTT
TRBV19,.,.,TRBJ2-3,CASHDSRHTDTQYF,TGTGCCAGCCACGACAGCCGACACACAGATACGCAGTATTTT
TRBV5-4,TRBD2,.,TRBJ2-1,CASSHKREAYNEQFF,TGTGCCAGCAGCCACAAGCGGGAGGCCTACAATGAGCAGTTCTTC